This TCR beta chain was retrieved from a study of OX40 agonist ivuxolimab in advanced cancers. About the research overall: Partial responses were achieved by three patients, one with hepatocellular carcinoma and two with cutaneous melanoma.

Only in-frame clones appear in the TCRdb table, and some are missing; sequencing was by immunoSEQ multiplex PCR. The repertoire holds about 78,000 clones, with roughly nine tenths as singletons. This clone was counted a single time. In germline, CDR1 is SGHNT, CDR2 YYREEE (reference sequence). Trimming stripped 3 bases from V and 2 bases from J, with 11 bases between. This CDR3 is 14 amino acids long. This receptor was obtained from an adult with an advanced solid tumor such as melanoma, head and neck, liver or kidney cancer. Sequenced material: CD4+ or CD8+ T cells sorted from blood, taken in a trial of the OX40 agonist ivuxolimab. V is TRBV5-4 and J is TRBJ2-5; D gene ambiguous. The CDR3 is CASSSRGRQETQYF. Here the CDR3 DNA reads TGTGCCAGCAGCTCCCGAGGCAGACAAGAGACCCAGTACTTC.